This T cell receptor (beta chain) was sequenced during a study of cytomegalovirus exposure and HLA in healthy donors. Study in general: Samples from HLA-typed donors yielded around 85 million unique TCRs in an early data release. General study points: In a later analysis, CMV-associated beta chains were mostly HLA-associated, it appeared. There were 150 to 200 TCR beta chains listed as cytomegalovirus-associated. Later analysis associated a missense DCLRE1C variant with TCR beta V- and J-gene trimming.

The CDR3 extends over 15 amino acids. Per the germline V gene, CDR1 is SNHLY and CDR2 is FYNNEI. Trimming at V came to 4 bases and at J to 4 bases, leaving 7 bases not matched to a gene. The PCR contained 60 Vbeta and 13 Jbeta primers. Repertoires were generated with immunoSEQ multiplex PCR, while TCRdb's copy carries only in-frame clones and drops some. Seen here are 200,000 or so clones, roughly 80% observed once, and the top ten hold 0.2% to 0.25%. A remark on this clone: Its specificity is not known.

The sample comprised PBMCs. The rearrangement joins TRBV2 to TRBJ1-2; 9 nucleotides match TRBD1. The sequence derives from a girl aged 2 to 9 in good health and CMV-seronegative. The CDR3 DNA reads TGTGCCAGCAGTGCTCAGACAGGGGGGAGCTATGGCTACACCTTC. Protein product: CASSAQTGGSYGYTF.